This TCR beta chain was identified during a study of CD8 T cells in Susac syndrome. The V gene's germline CDR1 is LNHDA and CDR2 SQIVND (reference sequence). V shed 4 bases, J shed 2 bases, and the junction held 8 bases outside the gene matches. The CDR3 covers 16 residues. RNA in amounts of about 0.5 to 1 ug was reverse transcribed with random hexamers. Each CDR3 protein is one row after TCRdb ran MiXCR on the immunoSEQ multiplex PCR reads. The table lists approximately 190,000 distinct CDR3 sequences, about 91% of them singletons. This chain uses TRBV19 with TRBJ2-3, with 8 bases aligning to TRBD2. The sequence was obtained from a human donor with Susac syndrome. The sequenced material came from CD4+ T cells from PBMCs. CDR3 sequence reads: CASSNTSGIYTDTQYF. Written as DNA, the CDR3 is TGTGCCAGTAGTAATACTAGCGGTATATACACAGATACGCAGTATTTT.